A single TCR beta chain is shown here with its context. Its antigen remains unknown. Primers used in a second PCR of about 7 to 11 cycles were a sample-barcoded 5' primer and a J-beta primer mix. Researchers report that each sample yielded at least 2.5 million CDR3-containing paired-end reads. TCRdb passed the 5' RACE reads through MiXCR, listing each CDR3 protein once. This table has roughly 790,000 distinct CDR3 sequences, roughly 47% appearing once. The data were obtained in a study of blood T cells in healthy people across ages. Study findings and constraints: What prevented conclusive comparison of naive and antigen-experienced cells was that PBMCs were unsorted. Age brought a roughly linear fall in TCR beta diversity measured per million T cells. Higher diversity, along with more naive CD4+ cells, distinguished long-lived donors from aged donors.

CDR3 length: 16 residues. V trimming: 1 base; J trimming: 2 bases; junction bases outside the gene matches: 5. From germline, CDR1 is DFQATT and CDR2 SNEGSKA (reference sequence). The TCR comes from an older woman in good health. This chain connects TRBV20-1 to TRBJ2-3, with 11 positions matching TRBD2. The sample taken for sequencing was blood. The CDR3 is CSARGGTSGFTDTQYF. The DNA of the CDR3 is TGCAGTGCTAGAGGGGGGACTAGCGGATTCACAGATACGCAGTATTTT.